The T cell receptor (beta chain) under discussion was sequenced for a study of vaccination and CD4 T cells after COVID-19. Sequencing of cultured CD4+ T cell DNA used the Oncomine TCR Beta short-read assay. Each CDR3 protein gets one entry after TCRdb re-called the PCR reads with MiXCR. The repertoire includes roughly 6,900 distinct CDR3 sequences, around two thirds of them detected once, and about 34% sits in the top ten. On this clonotype itself: Its antigen remains unidentified.

J gave up 9 bases and V 3 bases, and 14 bases lay outside the gene matches. There are 18 residues in the CDR3. From germline, CDR1 is SGHVS and CDR2 FNYEAQ. The treatment: roughly nine-day PBMC culture with coronavirus spike peptide pools or control peptides (ViraFEST assay). Sequencing was done on a sample of CD4+ T cells from blood, cultured in vitro. The sequence was obtained from a human donor who had recovered from COVID-19. V gene TRBV7-6 combines with J gene TRBJ2-1, with 13 nucleotides matching TRBD2. CDR3 protein: CASSFSYRGLAGAGEQFF. CDR3 nucleotide sequence: TGTGCCAGCAGCTTTAGCTACAGAGGACTAGCGGGAGCGGGTGAGCAGTTCTTC.